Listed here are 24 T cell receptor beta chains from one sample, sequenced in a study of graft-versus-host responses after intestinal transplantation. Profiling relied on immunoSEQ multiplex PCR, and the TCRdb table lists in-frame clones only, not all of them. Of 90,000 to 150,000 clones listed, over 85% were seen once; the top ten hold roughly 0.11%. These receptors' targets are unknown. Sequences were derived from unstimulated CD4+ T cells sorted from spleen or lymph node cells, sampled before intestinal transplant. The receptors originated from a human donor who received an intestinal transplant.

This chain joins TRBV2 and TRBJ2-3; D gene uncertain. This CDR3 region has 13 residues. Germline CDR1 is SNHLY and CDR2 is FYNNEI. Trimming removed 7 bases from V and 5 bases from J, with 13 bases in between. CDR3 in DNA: TGTGCCAGCACCGGAGAAGGTGGAGATACGCAGTATTTT. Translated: CASTGEGGDTQYF.

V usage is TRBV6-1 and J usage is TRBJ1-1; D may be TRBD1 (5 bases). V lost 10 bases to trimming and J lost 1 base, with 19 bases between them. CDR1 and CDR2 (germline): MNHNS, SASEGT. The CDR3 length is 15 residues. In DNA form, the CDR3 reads TGTGCCACCAAAGGGGCAGGGAGGACGAACACTGAAGCTTTCTTT. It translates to CATKGAGRTNTEAFF.

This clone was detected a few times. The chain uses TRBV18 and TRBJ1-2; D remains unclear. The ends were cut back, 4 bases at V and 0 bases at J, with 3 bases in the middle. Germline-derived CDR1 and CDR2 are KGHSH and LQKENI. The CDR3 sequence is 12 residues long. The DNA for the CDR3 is TGTGCCAGCTCACACCCTAACTATGGCTACACCTTC. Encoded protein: CASSHPNYGYTF.

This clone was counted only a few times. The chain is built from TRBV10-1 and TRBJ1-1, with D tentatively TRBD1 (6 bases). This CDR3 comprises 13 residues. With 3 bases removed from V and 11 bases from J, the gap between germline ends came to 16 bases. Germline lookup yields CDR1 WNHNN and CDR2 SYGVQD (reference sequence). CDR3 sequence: CASSDLAGAKAFF. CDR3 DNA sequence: TGCGCCAGCAGTGATTTGGCAGGGGCAAAGGCTTTCTTT.

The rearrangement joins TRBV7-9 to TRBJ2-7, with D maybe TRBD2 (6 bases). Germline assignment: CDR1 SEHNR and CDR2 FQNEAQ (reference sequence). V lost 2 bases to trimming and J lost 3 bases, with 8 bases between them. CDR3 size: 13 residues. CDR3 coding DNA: TGTGCCAGCAGCTTACAGGGAGGCTACGAGCAGTACTTC. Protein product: CASSLQGGYEQYF.

The CDR3 DNA is TGTGCCAGCAGCTCTGGGGTGAGGTACGAGCAGTACTTC. This translates into CASSSGVRYEQYF. This chain joins TRBV7-2 and TRBJ2-7; D is unclear. The CDR3 is made up of 13 amino acids. Germline CDR1 and CDR2: SGHTA and FQGNSA. V lost 4 bases, J lost 4 bases, and 11 bases lay in between.

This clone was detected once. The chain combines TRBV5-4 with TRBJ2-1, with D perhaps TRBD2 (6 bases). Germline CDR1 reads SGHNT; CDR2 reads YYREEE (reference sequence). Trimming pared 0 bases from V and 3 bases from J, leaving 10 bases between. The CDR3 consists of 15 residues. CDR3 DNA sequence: TGTGCCAGCAGCTTGGGACTAGGGAACTACAATGAGCAGTTCTTC. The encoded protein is CASSLGLGNYNEQFF.

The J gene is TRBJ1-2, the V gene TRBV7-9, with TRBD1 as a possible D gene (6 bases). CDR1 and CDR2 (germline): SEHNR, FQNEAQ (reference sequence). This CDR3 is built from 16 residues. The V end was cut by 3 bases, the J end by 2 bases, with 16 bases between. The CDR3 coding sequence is TGTGCCAGCAGCTTCCACTTGACAGGAATGAACTATGGCTACACCTTC. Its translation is CASSFHLTGMNYGYTF. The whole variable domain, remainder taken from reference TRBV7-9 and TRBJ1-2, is DTGVSQNPRHKITKRGQNVTFRCDPISEHNRLYWYRQTLGQGPEFLTYFQNEAQLEKSRLLSDRFSAERPKGSFSTLEIQRTEQGDSAMYLCASSFHLTGMNYGYTFGSGTRLTVV.

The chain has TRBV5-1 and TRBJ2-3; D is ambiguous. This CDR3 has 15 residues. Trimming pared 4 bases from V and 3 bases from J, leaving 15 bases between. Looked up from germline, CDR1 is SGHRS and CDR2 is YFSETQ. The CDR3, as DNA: TGCGCCAGCAGCCGCGGTGGAGCTCAAACAGATACGCAGTATTTT. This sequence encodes CASSRGGAQTDTQYF.

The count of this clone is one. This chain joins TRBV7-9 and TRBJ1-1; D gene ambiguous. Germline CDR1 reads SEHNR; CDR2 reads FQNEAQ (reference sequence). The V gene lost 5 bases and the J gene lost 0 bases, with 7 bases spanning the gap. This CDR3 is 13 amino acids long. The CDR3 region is CASSRTVNTEAFF. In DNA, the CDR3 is TGTGCCAGCAGCCGTACAGTGAACACTGAAGCTTTCTTT. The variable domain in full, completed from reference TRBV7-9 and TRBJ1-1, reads DTGVSQNPRHKITKRGQNVTFRCDPISEHNRLYWYRQTLGQGPEFLTYFQNEAQLEKSRLLSDRFSAERPKGSFSTLEIQRTEQGDSAMYLCASSRTVNTEAFFGQGTRLTVV.

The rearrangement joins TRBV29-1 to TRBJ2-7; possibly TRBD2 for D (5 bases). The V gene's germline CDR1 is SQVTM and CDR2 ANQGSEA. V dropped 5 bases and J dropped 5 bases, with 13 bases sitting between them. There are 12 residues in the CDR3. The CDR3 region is CSVQRDLNEQYF. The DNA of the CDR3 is TGCAGCGTTCAACGGGATTTGAACGAGCAGTACTTC.

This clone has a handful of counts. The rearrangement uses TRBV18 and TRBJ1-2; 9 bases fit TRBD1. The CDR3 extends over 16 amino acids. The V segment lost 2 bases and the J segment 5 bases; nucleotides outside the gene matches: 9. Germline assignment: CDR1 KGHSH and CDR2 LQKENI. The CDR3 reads CASSPEGQGLGYGYTF. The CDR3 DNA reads TGTGCCAGCTCACCAGAGGGACAGGGCTTAGGATATGGCTACACCTTC.

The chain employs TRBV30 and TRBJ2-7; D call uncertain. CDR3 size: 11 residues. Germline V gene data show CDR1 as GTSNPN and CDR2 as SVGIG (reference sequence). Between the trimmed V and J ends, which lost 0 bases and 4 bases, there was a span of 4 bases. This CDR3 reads CAWSVLYEQYF. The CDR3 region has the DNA TGTGCCTGGAGTGTTTTGTACGAGCAGTACTTC.

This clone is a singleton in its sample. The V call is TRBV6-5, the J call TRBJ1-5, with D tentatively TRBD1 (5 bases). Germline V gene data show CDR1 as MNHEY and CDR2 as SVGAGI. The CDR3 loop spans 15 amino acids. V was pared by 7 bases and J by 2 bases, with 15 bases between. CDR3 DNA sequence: TGTGCCAGCATCGCTGGTCAGGGCGGCAATCAGCCCCAGCATTTT. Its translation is CASIAGQGGNQPQHF.

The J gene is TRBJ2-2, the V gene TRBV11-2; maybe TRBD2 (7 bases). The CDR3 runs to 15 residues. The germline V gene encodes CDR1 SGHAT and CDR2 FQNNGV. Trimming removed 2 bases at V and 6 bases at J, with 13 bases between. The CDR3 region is CASSLTGGAAGELFF. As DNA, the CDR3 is TGTGCCAGCAGCTTAACGGGGGGCGCCGCCGGGGAGCTGTTTTTT.

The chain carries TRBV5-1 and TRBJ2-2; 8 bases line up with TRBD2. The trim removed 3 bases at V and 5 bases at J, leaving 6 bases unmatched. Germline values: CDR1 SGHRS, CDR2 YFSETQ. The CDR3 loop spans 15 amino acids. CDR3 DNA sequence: TGCGCCAGCAGCTATAGCGGGATGGGAACCGGGGAGCTGTTTTTT. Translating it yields CASSYSGMGTGELFF.

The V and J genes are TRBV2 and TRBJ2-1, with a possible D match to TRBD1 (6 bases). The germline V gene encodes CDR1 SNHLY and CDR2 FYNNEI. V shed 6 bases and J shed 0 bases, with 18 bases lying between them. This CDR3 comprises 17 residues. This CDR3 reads CASSATTRGYSYNEQFF. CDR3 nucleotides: TGTGCCAGCAGCGCAACAACCAGGGGATACTCCTACAATGAGCAGTTCTTC.

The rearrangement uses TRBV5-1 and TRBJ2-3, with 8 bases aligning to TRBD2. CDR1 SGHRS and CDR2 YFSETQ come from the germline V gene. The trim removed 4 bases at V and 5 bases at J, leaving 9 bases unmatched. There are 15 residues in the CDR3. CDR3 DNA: TGCGCCAGCAGCAAATCTAGCGGGCCCGAAGATACGCAGTATTTT. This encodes CASSKSSGPEDTQYF.

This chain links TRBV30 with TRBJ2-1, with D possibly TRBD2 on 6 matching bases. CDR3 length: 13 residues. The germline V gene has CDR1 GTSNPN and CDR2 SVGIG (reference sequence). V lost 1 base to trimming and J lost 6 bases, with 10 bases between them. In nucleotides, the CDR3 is TGTGCCTGGAGTGGCGGGACGGTCAATGAGCAGTTCTTC. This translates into CAWSGGTVNEQFF.

CDR3 loop: CAWGGQGKTSGSSYNEQFF. The DNA for the CDR3 is TGTGCCTGGGGTGGACAGGGAAAAACTAGCGGATCCTCCTACAATGAGCAGTTCTTC. The gene calls are TRBV30 and TRBJ2-1; D assignment may be TRBD1 or TRBD2 (8 bases each). From germline, CDR1 is GTSNPN and CDR2 SVGIG (reference sequence). The CDR3 has 19 amino acids. The V and J ends lost 5 bases and 0 bases respectively, with 26 bases between them.

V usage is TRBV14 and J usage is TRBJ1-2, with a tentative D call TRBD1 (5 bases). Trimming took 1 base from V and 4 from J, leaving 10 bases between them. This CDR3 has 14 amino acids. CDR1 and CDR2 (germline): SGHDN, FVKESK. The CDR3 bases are TGTGCCAGCAGCCAAGTCCAGGGAACCTATGGCTACACCTTC. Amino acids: CASSQVQGTYGYTF. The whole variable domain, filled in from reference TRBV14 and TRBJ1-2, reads EAGVTQFPSHSVIEKGQTVTLRCDPISGHDNLYWYRRVMGKEIKFLLHFVKESKQDESGMPNNRFLAERTGGTYSTLKVQPAELEDSGVYFCASSQVQGTYGYTFGSGTRLTVV.

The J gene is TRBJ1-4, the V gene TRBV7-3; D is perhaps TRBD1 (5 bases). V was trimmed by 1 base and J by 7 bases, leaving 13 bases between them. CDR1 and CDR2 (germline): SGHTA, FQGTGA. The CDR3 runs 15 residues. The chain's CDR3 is CASSLMPREGEKLFF. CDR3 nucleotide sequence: TGTGCCAGCAGCTTAATGCCCAGGGAGGGTGAAAAACTGTTTTTT.

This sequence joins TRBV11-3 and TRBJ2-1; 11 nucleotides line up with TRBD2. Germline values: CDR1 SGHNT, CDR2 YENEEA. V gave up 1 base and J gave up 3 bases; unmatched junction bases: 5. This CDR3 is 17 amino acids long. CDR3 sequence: CASSLAGGLADYNEQFF. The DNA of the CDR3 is TGTGCCAGCAGCTTAGCCGGGGGACTAGCGGACTACAATGAGCAGTTCTTC.

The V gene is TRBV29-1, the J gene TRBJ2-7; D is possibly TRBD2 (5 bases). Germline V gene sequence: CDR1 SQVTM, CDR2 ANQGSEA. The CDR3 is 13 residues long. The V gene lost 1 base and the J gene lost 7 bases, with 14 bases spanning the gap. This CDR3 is CSVEGRLAGEQYF. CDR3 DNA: TGCAGCGTTGAAGGTCGGCTAGCAGGTGAGCAGTACTTC.